Following are 27 T cell receptor beta chains from one sample sequenced in a study of blood T cell repertoires in COVID-19. Method: immunoSEQ multiplex PCR; TCRdb's copy keeps in-frame clones and lacks some. The sample includes more than 300,000 clones, more than 85% of them seen just once. Sequencing input: PBMCs or T cells enriched from blood (not recorded which). Receptor source: a woman aged 25 to 39 who had been exposed to COVID-19.

The chain has TRBV4-1 and TRBJ2-2; 9 positions agree with TRBD1. Trimming removed 4 bases from V and 1 base from J; junction bases left unmatched: 13. This CDR3 has 19 amino acids. Germline loops: CDR1 MGHRA, CDR2 YSYEKL. The CDR3 sequence is CASSPYSIPGQGNTGELFF. For the CDR3, the DNA is TGCGCCAGCAGCCCTTACTCAATACCGGGACAGGGGAACACCGGGGAGCTGTTTTTT.

This chain links TRBV2 with TRBJ1-2; D possibly corresponds to TRBD1 (5 bases). The CDR3 has 13 amino acids. The V end was cut by 1 base, the J end by 4 bases, with 7 bases between. CDR1 is SNHLY and CDR2 is FYNNEI in the germline V gene. As DNA, the CDR3 is TGTGCCAGCAGTGAAGTCAGGGCCTATGGCTACACCTTC. Encoded protein: CASSEVRAYGYTF.

The gene calls are TRBV5-6 and TRBJ2-5; the match to TRBD1 covers 7 bases. After removal of 4 bases from V and 5 bases from J, the junction contained 8 bases not matched to a gene. The CDR3 length is 14 residues. Germline assignment: CDR1 SGHDT and CDR2 YYEEEE. The CDR3 nucleotides read TGTGCCAGCAGCCCCCAGGACAGGCCGGAGACCCAGTACTTC. Amino acids: CASSPQDRPETQYF. Based on the CDR3 plus reference TRBV5-6 and TRBJ2-5, the full variable domain is DAGVTQSPTHLIKTRGQQVTLRCSPKSGHDTVSWYQQALGQGPQFIFQYYEEEERQRGNFPDRFSGHQFPNYSSELNVNALLLGDSALYLCASSPQDRPETQYFGPGTRLLVL.

V is TRBV9 and J is TRBJ2-5, with TRBD2 matching over 7 bases. Germline V gene data show CDR1 as SGDLS and CDR2 as YYNGEE. With 4 bases clipped from V and 4 bases from J, the junction kept 10 bases outside the gene matches. CDR3 length equals 15 residues. The CDR3 DNA follows: TGTGCCAGCAGCAGAGGGGCCAGGGAGGGAGAGACCCAGTACTTC. The encoded protein is CASSRGAREGETQYF.

In this sample, this clone turned up many times. J is TRBJ1-5 and V is TRBV7-2; 7 nucleotides agree with TRBD1. Germline-derived CDR1 and CDR2 are SGHTA and FQGNSA. V shed 8 bases, J shed 0 bases, and the junction held 7 bases outside the gene matches. This CDR3 spans 15 amino acids. CDR3: CASGGGMNSNQPQHF. CDR3 DNA sequence: TGTGCCAGCGGAGGGGGCATGAATAGCAATCAGCCCCAGCATTTT.

CDR3 DNA: TGTGCCATCGCCTACCGACAGGGCTATGGCTACACCTTC. It yields the protein CAIAYRQGYGYTF. This chain connects TRBV10-3 to TRBJ1-2; 7 nucleotides agree with TRBD1. This CDR3 has 13 amino acids. The V and J ends lost 8 bases and 4 bases, in that order; junction bases with no gene match: 7. Germline CDR1 and CDR2: ENHRY and SYGVKD.

The chain uses TRBV7-2 and TRBJ2-5; D call uncertain. Germline V gives CDR1 SGHTA, CDR2 FQGNSA. V was clipped by 2 bases and J by 1 base, with 5 bases between them. This CDR3 comprises 13 residues. The CDR3 protein is CASSLIIQETQYF. In DNA, the CDR3 is TGTGCCAGCAGCTTAATCATCCAAGAGACCCAGTACTTC.

V is TRBV3-1 (or the pseudogene TRBV3-2) and J is TRBJ2-3; D may be TRBD2 (5 bases). Germline loops: CDR1 LGHDT, CDR2 YNNKEL (reference sequence). The CDR3 consists of 15 residues. The germline V and J ends were trimmed by 10 bases and 2 bases, with 19 bases remaining between them. The CDR3 nucleotides are TGTGCCACCCCTAGAGCGGAGACTACCACAGATACGCAGTATTTT. It encodes CATPRAETTTDTQYF.

The chain combines TRBV5-6 with TRBJ1-5; 7 bases agree with TRBD1. CDR1 is SGHDT and CDR2 is YYEEEE in the germline V gene. The V segment lost 0 bases and the J segment 0 bases; nucleotides outside the gene matches: 3. The CDR3 sequence is 16 residues long. CDR3 protein: CASSLGDSYSNQPQHF. In DNA, the CDR3 is TGTGCCAGCAGCTTGGGGGACAGCTATAGCAATCAGCCCCAGCATTTT.

This clone has just a few counts. This chain connects TRBV4-1 to TRBJ1-5; D gene ambiguous. The CDR3 totals 15 residues. The V gene's germline CDR1 is MGHRA and CDR2 YSYEKL. The V end lost 8 bases, the J end lost 2 bases, and 16 bases lay between the germline ends. The CDR3 spells CASARGIEGNQPQHF. The DNA for the CDR3 is TGCGCCAGCGCCCGCGGAATAGAAGGCAATCAGCCCCAGCATTTT.

V and J are TRBV24-1 and TRBJ1-2; possible D gene TRBD1, 5 bases. Trimming left V 4 bases short and J 7 bases short, with 15 bases between. This CDR3 has 14 amino acids. Germline assignment: CDR1 KGHDR and CDR2 SFDVKD. DNA for the CDR3: TGTGCCACCAGTGACCCCGGGGGGTCCTCTGGCTACACCTTC. Protein product: CATSDPGGSSGYTF.

The chain combines TRBV15 with TRBJ2-5; D may be TRBD1 (6 bases). V lost 0 bases, J lost 2 bases, and 16 bases lay in between. The CDR3 extends over 17 amino acids. Germline loops: CDR1 LNHNV, CDR2 YYDKDF (reference sequence). The CDR3 coding sequence is TGTGCCACCAGCAGAGATCGGCCGGGGACACGTCAAGAGACCCAGTACTTC. This encodes CATSRDRPGTRQETQYF.

The genes are TRBV19 and TRBJ1-2; 10 positions match TRBD1. The germline CDR1 and CDR2 sequences are LNHDA and SQIVND (reference sequence). This CDR3 has 15 amino acids. V lost 5 bases to trimming and J lost 5 bases; unmatched junction nucleotides: 8. The DNA for the CDR3 is TGTGCCAGTAGTCTCGACCGGGACAGGGGTTATGGCTACACCTTC. It encodes CASSLDRDRGYGYTF. Using reference TRBV19 and TRBJ1-2 for the parts outside the CDR3, the full variable domain is DGGITQSPKYLFRKEGQNVTLSCEQNLNHDAMYWYRQDPGQGLRLIYYSQIVNDFQKGDIAEGYSVSREKKESFPLTVTSAQKNPTAFYLCASSLDRDRGYGYTFGSGTRLTVV.

The gene calls are TRBV7-9 and TRBJ1-1, with D hard to call. Germline CDR1 reads SEHNR; CDR2 reads FQNEAQ (reference sequence). Deletions cut 5 bases from V and 2 bases from J, with 15 bases between. This CDR3 region has 15 residues. CDR3 residues: CASSPRPGINTEAFF. The CDR3, as DNA: TGTGCCAGCAGCCCGCGGCCGGGGATAAACACTGAAGCTTTCTTT.

V and J are TRBV5-4 and TRBJ1-1, with TRBD1 matching over 10 bases. Germline CDR1 reads SGHNT; CDR2 reads YYREEE (reference sequence). This CDR3 region has 14 residues. The V segment lost 4 bases and the J segment 7 bases; nucleotides outside the gene matches: 7. This chain's CDR3 is CASSDRQGAGEAFF. In DNA form, the CDR3 reads TGTGCCAGCAGCGACAGACAGGGGGCTGGTGAAGCTTTCTTT.

The chain couples TRBV27 to TRBJ2-7; perhaps TRBD1 as D (6 bases). From germline, CDR1 is MNHEY and CDR2 SMNVEV (reference sequence). This CDR3 is 14 amino acids long. V lost 6 bases, J lost 2 bases, and 14 bases lay in between. The CDR3 nucleotides are TGTGCCAGCAGCCGCGGACAGTATCCCTACGAGCAGTACTTC. The encoded protein is CASSRGQYPYEQYF.

The chain joins TRBV10-3 to TRBJ2-3; possibly TRBD2 for D (5 bases). The ends were cut back, 7 bases at V and 2 bases at J, with 10 bases in the middle. Germline-derived CDR1 and CDR2 are ENHRY and SYGVKD. This CDR3 has 13 amino acids. For the CDR3, the DNA is TGTGCCATCAACACCGGGAACACAGATACGCAGTATTTT. It encodes CAINTGNTDTQYF.

V usage is TRBV24-1 and J usage is TRBJ1-2, with 10 bases that match TRBD1. The CDR3 sequence is 14 residues long. Germline-derived CDR1 and CDR2 are KGHDR and SFDVKD. V was clipped by 7 bases and J by 3 bases; unmatched bases: 4. CDR3 residues: CATRGQGVDYGYTF. CDR3 DNA sequence: TGTGCCACCAGAGGACAGGGGGTAGACTATGGCTACACCTTC.

The J gene is TRBJ1-3, the V gene TRBV7-8, with D possibly matching TRBD1 (5 bases). This CDR3 is 16 amino acids long. The V gene's germline CDR1 is SGHVS and CDR2 FQNEAQ. The germline V and J ends were trimmed by 5 bases and 0 bases, with 14 bases remaining between them. The CDR3 nucleotides are TGTGCCAGCAGCCAAGCCGGGACTGCCTCTGGAAACACCATATATTTT. As protein: CASSQAGTASGNTIYF. The full variable domain, completed using reference TRBV7-8 and TRBJ1-3, is GAGVSQSPRYKVAKRGQDVALRCDPISGHVSLFWYQQALGQGPEFLTYFQNEAQLDKSGLPSDRFFAERPEGSVSTLKIQRTQQEDSAVYLCASSQAGTASGNTIYFGEGSWLTVV.

This sequence joins TRBV5-1 and TRBJ2-2, with D tentatively TRBD1 (5 bases). Germline loops: CDR1 SGHRS, CDR2 YFSETQ. Trimming removed 2 bases from V and 4 bases from J, with 9 bases in between. The CDR3 runs to 14 residues. In nucleotides, the CDR3 is TGCGCCAGCAGCTTTAGACAGATCACCGGGGAGCTGTTTTTT. This sequence encodes CASSFRQITGELFF.

The gene calls are TRBV19 and TRBJ1-5; D is possibly TRBD1 (6 bases). Deletions cut 5 bases from V and 3 bases from J, with 14 bases between. This CDR3 contains 15 residues. CDR1 is LNHDA, CDR2 SQIVND, per germline (reference sequence). This CDR3 is CASSEQGADNQPQHF. As DNA, the CDR3 is TGTGCCAGTAGTGAACAGGGCGCTGACAATCAGCCCCAGCATTTT.

The CDR3 nucleotides are TGTGCCAGCAGTTCCAATAATTCACCCCTCCACTTT. Residues: CASSSNNSPLHF. The rearrangement joins TRBV12-3 or TRBV12-4 to TRBJ1-6, with no clear D. V was trimmed by 4 bases and J by 5 bases, leaving 3 bases between them. This CDR3 is built from 12 residues.

V usage is TRBV2 and J usage is TRBJ1-6; a possible D gene is TRBD1 (6 bases). The germline gives CDR1 SNHLY, CDR2 FYNNEI. Trimming removed 5 bases from V and 7 bases from J, with 18 bases in between. The CDR3 sequence is 16 residues long. CDR3 coding DNA: TGTGCCAGCAGTACCGCCCCTCAGGGGCGGAATTCACCCCTCCACTTT. Translating it yields CASSTAPQGRNSPLHF.

This clone was observed a few times. The rearrangement uses TRBV13 and TRBJ1-1, with D unclear. Germline V gives CDR1 PRHDT, CDR2 FYEKMQ (reference sequence). The CDR3 runs to 14 residues. V was pared by 5 bases and J by 5 bases, with 15 bases between. The CDR3 here is CASSPYSPVTEAFF. CDR3 nucleotide sequence: TGTGCCAGCAGCCCCTACTCCCCGGTTACTGAAGCTTTCTTT. Combining the CDR3 with reference TRBV13 and TRBJ1-1 gives the whole variable domain AAGVIQSPRHLIKEKRETATLKCYPIPRHDTVYWYQQGPGQDPQFLISFYEKMQSDKGSIPDRFSAQQFSDYHSELNMSSLELGDSALYFCASSPYSPVTEAFFGQGTRLTVV.

This chain links TRBV18 with TRBJ1-1; 9 bases line up with TRBD1. The CDR3 has 13 amino acids. Losses at the gene ends were 4 bases for V and 7 bases for J; bases not matched to a gene: 4. Germline CDR1 reads KGHSH; CDR2 reads LQKENI. CDR3: CASSQQGAGEAFF. The CDR3 DNA reads as TGTGCCAGCTCACAACAGGGGGCGGGTGAAGCTTTCTTT.

This clone was picked up one time. This chain uses TRBV5-6 with TRBJ2-1; D gene uncertain. This CDR3 region has 12 residues. V was shortened by 4 bases and J by 6 bases, with 8 bases between the two germline ends. Germline lookup yields CDR1 SGHDT and CDR2 YYEEEE. CDR3 bases: TGTGCCAGCAGCCAAATTTTCAATGAGCAGTTCTTC. It translates to CASSQIFNEQFF.

This sequence joins TRBV29-1 and TRBJ2-3, with D possibly being TRBD2 (6 bases). The CDR3 extends over 15 amino acids. CDR1 is SQVTM and CDR2 is ANQGSEA in the germline V gene. V shed 3 bases and J shed 1 base, with 14 bases lying between them. CDR3 bases: TGCAGCGTTGACAACCTTGGCGGGGGCACAGATACGCAGTATTTT. Residues: CSVDNLGGGTDTQYF.